This T cell receptor (beta chain) was sequenced during a study of CD8 T cells in ankylosing spondylitis (dated by TCRdb to 2016 to 2017). Some background on the complete study: The study profiled T cell receptor beta repertoires in healthy donors and ankylosing spondylitis patients to find disease-linked TCR variants. In total, the full study cohort was made up of about 110 healthy donors and about two dozen ankylosing spondylitis patients. Samples of peripheral blood were taken, and for ankylosing spondylitis patients, synovial fluid was collected as well.

The CDR3 sequence holds 14 residues, the cysteine and phenylalanine included. Only the CDR3 DNA stays, 42 bases, in frame from base 1. Trimming removed 5 bases from V and 9 bases from J; the gene matches leave 10 bases unexplained. CDR1 MNHEY and CDR2 SMNVEV are derived from the germline V gene (reference sequence). This clonotype was detected only a few times. Its antigen specificity is not known. Base qualities are not at hand, and no much larger clone is one base apart. This sample was sequenced with an Illumina HiSeq 2500. Quantitative 5'-RACE with molecular barcodes was used to prepare TCR beta libraries. As for the authors' bioinformatics: To identify disease-linked TCR variants, a new computational method was used, one built on a probabilistic model of VDJ rearrangement. The public sequencing data were trimmed at Q25 with fastp and processed into clonotypes with MiXCR by TCRdb, which kept only in-frame beta chains. All rows with the same CDR3 protein become a single entry with the most common DNA and genes. The V and J calls and clone size come from TCRdb's table, not from the authors' own analysis. Across this sample there are a few hundred thousand distinct CDR3 sequences, with roughly 20% seen only once. The ten largest make up 13% of the sample.

The study at large found these results: A CD8+ phenotype was shown by the disease-linked clones, which were found at relatively low frequencies in peripheral blood. Some motif variants were previously reported in synovial fluid and blood of reactive arthritis patients, suggesting common disease-initiation mechanisms. Significant enrichment of the disease-linked clones was reported in matched synovial fluid samples from ankylosing spondylitis patients. A TCR beta motif of several highly homologous amino acid variants appeared characteristic of blood from ankylosing spondylitis patients.

This receptor chain uses TRBV27 and TRBJ2-1; 7 bases in the junction line up with TRBD2. The sequenced material came from blood, either unsorted or a sorted T cell fraction (not recorded which). This clonotype was obtained from a male donor with ankylosing spondylitis or in good health (not recorded which). CDR3 reads: CASSIQGGHGEQFF. The nucleotides are TGTGCCAGCAGTATTCAGGGAGGGCATGGTGAGCAGTTCTTC.